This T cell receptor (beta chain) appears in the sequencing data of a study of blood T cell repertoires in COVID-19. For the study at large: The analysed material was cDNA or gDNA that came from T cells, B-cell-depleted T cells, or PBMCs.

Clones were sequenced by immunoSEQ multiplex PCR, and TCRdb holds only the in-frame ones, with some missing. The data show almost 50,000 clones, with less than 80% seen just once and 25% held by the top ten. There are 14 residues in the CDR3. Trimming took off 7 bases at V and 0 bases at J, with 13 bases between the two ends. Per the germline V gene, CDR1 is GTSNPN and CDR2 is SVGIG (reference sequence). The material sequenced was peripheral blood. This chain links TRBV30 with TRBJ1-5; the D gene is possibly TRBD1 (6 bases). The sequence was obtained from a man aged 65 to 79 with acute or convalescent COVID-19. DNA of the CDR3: TGTGCCTTGGGGGGCGCGAATAGCAATCAGCCCCAGCATTTT. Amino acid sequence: CALGGANSNQPQHF.